The 3 T cell receptor beta chains reported below all come from one sample, sequenced in a study of shared clonotypes between healthy human individuals. Libraries were prepared by immunoSEQ multiplex PCR; TCRdb keeps only in-frame clonotypes and omits some of them. The sample contains roughly 500,000 clones, 75% to 85% of which appear only once. Sequenced input: PBMCs. Source of these receptors: a woman aged 40-49 years in good health. Some clones in this sample may be carry-over from other donors' samples.

CDR3 in amino acids: CASSPRDRVYEQYF. In DNA, the CDR3 is TGTGCCAGCAGTCCCCGGGACAGGGTCTACGAGCAGTACTTC. The chain recombines TRBV2 with TRBJ2-7, with TRBD1 matching over 9 bases. Germline CDR1 and CDR2: SNHLY and FYNNEI. This CDR3 spans 14 amino acids. The V and J ends lost 5 bases and 3 bases, in that order; junction bases with no gene match: 5. Filled out from reference TRBV2 and TRBJ2-7, the complete variable domain reads EPEVTQTPSHQVTQMGQEVILRCVPISNHLYFYWYRQILGQKVEFLVSFYNNEISEKSEIFDDQFSVERPDGSNFTLKIRSTKLEDSAMYFCASSPRDRVYEQYFGPGTRLTVT.

The chain uses TRBV2 and TRBJ1-1; the D is unclear. The CDR3 covers 13 residues. CDR1 is SNHLY and CDR2 is FYNNEI in the germline V gene. V was cut by 8 bases and J by 1 base, with 11 bases left in between. The CDR3 here is CASFFLWNTEAFF. The DNA for the CDR3 is TGTGCCAGCTTTTTCCTATGGAACACTGAAGCTTTCTTT.

This clone was observed once. This CDR3 is CASTMGLAGGNTDTQYF. CDR3 nucleotide sequence: TGTGCCAGTACCATGGGACTAGCGGGAGGGAACACAGATACGCAGTATTTT. The chain carries TRBV19 and TRBJ2-3; TRBD2 agrees at 16 bases. Germline CDR1 is LNHDA and CDR2 is SQIVND (reference sequence). Trimming at V came to 7 bases and at J to 2 bases, leaving 6 bases not matched to a gene. The CDR3 has 17 residues.